This T cell receptor beta chain appears in the sequencing data of a study of blood T cell repertoires in COVID-19. Study information: The study drew acute and convalescent COVID-19 samples from the United States, Italy and Spain.

Assay used: immunoSEQ multiplex PCR; TCRdb lists only in-frame clones, some missing. The sample contains 150,000 or so clones, roughly 78% of which appear only once. In germline, CDR1 is SGHRS, CDR2 YFSETQ. Trimming pared 0 bases from V and 4 bases from J, leaving 7 bases between. This CDR3 has 14 amino acids. This clone was counted a few times. The rearrangement joins TRBV5-1 to TRBJ2-2, with D unclear. Sequencing used peripheral blood. The source of this sequence is an elderly man with acute or convalescent COVID-19. CDR3 protein: CASSLAQATGELFF. In DNA, the CDR3 is TGCGCCAGCAGCTTGGCCCAGGCCACCGGGGAGCTGTTTTTT. The full variable domain, with the rest looked up from reference TRBV5-1 and TRBJ2-2, is KAGVTQTPRYLIKTRGQQVTLSCSPISGHRSVSWYQQTPGQGLQFLFEYFSETQRNKGNFPGRFSGRQFSNSRSEMNVSTLELGDSALYLCASSLAQATGELFFGEGSRLTVL.